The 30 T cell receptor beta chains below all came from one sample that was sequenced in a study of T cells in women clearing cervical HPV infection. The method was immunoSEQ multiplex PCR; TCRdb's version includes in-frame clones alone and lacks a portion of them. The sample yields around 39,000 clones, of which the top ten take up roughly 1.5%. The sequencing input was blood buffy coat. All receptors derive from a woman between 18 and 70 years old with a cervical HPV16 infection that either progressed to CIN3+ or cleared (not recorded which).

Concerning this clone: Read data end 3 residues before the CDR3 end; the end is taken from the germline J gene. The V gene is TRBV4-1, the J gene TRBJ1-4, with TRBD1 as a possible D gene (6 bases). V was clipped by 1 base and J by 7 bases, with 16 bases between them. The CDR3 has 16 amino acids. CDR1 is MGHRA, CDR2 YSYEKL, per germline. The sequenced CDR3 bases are TGCGCCAGCAGCCAAGTATCGTGGACAGTCGGTGAAAAA. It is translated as CASSQVSWTVGEK. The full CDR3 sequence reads CASSQVSWTVGEKLFF.

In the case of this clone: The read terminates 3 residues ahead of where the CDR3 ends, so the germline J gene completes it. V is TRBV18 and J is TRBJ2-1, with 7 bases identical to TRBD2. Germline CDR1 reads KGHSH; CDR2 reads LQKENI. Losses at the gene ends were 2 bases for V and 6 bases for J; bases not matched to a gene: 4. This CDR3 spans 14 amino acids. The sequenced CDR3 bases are TGTGCCAGCTCACCAGGGGACTACTTCAATGAG. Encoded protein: CASSPGDYFNE. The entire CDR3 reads CASSPGDYFNEQFF.

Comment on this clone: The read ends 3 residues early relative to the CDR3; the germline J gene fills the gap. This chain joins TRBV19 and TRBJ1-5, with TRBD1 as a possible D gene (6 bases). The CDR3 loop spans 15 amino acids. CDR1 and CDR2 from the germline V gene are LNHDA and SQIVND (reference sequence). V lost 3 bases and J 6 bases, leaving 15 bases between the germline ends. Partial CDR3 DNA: TGTGCCAGTAGTATTGGACAGACACCAGGTCAGCCC. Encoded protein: CASSIGQTPGQP. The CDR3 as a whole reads CASSIGQTPGQPQHF. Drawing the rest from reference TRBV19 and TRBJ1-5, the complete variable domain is DGGITQSPKYLFRKEGQNVTLSCEQNLNHDAMYWYRQDPGQGLRLIYYSQIVNDFQKGDIAEGYSVSREKKESFPLTVTSAQKNPTAFYLCASSIGQTPGQPQHFGDGTRLSIL.

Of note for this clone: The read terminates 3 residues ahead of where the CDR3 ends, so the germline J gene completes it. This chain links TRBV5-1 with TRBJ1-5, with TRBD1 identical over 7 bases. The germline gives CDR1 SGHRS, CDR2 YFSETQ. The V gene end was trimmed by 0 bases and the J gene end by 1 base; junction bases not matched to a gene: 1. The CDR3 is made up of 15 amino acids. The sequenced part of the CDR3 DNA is TGCGCCAGCAGCTTGGAGGGACAGAGCAATCAGCCC. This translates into CASSLEGQSNQP. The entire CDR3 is CASSLEGQSNQPQHF.

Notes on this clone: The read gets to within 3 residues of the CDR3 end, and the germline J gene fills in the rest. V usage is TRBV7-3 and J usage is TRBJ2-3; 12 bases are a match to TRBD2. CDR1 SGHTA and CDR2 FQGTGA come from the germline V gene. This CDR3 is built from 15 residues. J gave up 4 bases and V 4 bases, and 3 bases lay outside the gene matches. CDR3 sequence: CASSYLAGGADTQYF. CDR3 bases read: TGTGCCAGCAGCTATCTAGCGGGGGGGGCAGATACG.

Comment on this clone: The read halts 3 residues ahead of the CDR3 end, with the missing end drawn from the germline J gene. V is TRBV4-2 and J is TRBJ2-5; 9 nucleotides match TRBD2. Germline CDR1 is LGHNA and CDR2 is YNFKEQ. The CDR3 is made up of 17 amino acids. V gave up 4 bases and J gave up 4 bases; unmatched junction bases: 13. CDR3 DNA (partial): TGTGCCAGCAGCCTAGATCTAGGAGCGGGGGGTACAGAGACC. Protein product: CASSLDLGAGGTET. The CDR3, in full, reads CASSLDLGAGGTETQYF.

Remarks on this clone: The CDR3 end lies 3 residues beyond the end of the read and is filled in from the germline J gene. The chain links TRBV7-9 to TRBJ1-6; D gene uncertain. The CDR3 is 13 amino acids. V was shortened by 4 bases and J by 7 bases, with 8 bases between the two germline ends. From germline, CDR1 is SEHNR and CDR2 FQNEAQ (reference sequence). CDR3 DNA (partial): TGTGCCAGCAGCTCGAACACCAATTCACCC. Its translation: CASSSNTNSP. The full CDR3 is CASSSNTNSPLHF. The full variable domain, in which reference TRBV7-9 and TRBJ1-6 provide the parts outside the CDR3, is DTGVSQNPRHKITKRGQNVTFRCDPISEHNRLYWYRQTLGQGPEFLTYFQNEAQLEKSRLLSDRFSAERPKGSFSTLEIQRTEQGDSAMYLCASSSNTNSPLHFGNGTRLTVT.

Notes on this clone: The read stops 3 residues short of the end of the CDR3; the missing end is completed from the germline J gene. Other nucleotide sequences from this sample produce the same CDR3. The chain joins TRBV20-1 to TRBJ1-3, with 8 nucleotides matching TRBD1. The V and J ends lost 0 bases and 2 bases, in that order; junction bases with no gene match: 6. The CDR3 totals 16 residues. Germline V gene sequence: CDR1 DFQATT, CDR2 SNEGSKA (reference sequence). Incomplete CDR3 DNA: TGCAGTGCTAGAGACCCCACAGGGGGAACTGGAAACACC. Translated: CSARDPTGGTGNT. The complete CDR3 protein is CSARDPTGGTGNTIYF.

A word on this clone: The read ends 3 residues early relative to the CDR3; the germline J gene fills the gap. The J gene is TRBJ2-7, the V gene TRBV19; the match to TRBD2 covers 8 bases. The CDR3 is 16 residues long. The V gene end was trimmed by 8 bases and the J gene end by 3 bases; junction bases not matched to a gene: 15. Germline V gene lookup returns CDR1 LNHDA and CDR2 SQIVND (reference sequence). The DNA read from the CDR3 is TGTGCCAGTGCCGGTGGCATAGCGGGGACCAACTACGAG. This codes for CASAGGIAGTNYE. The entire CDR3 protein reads CASAGGIAGTNYEQYF.

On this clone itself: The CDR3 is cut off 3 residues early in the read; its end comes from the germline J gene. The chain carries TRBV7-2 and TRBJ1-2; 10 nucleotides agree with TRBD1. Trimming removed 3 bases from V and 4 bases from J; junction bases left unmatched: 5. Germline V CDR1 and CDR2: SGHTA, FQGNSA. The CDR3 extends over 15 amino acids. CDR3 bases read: TGTGCCAGCAGCTTGGACAGGGGGAATGGCTATGGC. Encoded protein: CASSLDRGNGYG. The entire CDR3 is CASSLDRGNGYGYTF.

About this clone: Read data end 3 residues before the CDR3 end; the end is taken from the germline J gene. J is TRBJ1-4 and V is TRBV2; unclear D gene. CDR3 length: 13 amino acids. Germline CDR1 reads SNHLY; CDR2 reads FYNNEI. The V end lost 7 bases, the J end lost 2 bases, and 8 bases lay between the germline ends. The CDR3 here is CASNSGTNEKLFF. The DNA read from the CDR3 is TGTGCCAGCAACAGTGGGACTAATGAAAAA.

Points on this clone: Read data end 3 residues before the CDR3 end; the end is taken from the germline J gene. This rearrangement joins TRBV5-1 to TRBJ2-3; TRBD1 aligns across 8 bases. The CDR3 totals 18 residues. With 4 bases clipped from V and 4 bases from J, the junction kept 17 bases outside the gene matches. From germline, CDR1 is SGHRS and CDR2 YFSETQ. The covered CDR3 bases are TGCGCCAGCAGCCACCAACCGACAGGGGATCGCTTCGCAGATACG. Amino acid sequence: CASSHQPTGDRFADT. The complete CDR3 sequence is CASSHQPTGDRFADTQYF.

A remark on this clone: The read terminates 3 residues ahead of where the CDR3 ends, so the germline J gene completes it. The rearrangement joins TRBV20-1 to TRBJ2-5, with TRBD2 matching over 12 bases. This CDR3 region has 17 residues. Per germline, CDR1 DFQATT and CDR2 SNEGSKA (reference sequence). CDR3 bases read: TGCAGTGCTAGAGATTGGACTAGCGGGGCCTTTACAGATACC. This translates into CSARDWTSGAFTDT. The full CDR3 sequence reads CSARDWTSGAFTDTQYF.

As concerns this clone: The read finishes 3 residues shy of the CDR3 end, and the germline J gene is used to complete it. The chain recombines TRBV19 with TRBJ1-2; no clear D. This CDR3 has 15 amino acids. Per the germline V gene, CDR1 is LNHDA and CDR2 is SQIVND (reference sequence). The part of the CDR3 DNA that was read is TGTGCCAGTAGTGTCACGTCTAGCTCCTACAATGAC. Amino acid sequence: CASSVTSSSYND. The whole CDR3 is CASSVTSSSYNDYTF.

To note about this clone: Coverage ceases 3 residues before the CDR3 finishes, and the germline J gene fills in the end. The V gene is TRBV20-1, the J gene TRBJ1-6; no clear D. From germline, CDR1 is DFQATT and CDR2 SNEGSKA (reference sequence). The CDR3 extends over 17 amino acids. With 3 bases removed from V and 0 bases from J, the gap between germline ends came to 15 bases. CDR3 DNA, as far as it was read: TGCAGTGCTAGGGTCCGCCAGGACTACTCCTATAATTCACCC. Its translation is CSARVRQDYSYNSP. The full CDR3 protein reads CSARVRQDYSYNSPLHF.

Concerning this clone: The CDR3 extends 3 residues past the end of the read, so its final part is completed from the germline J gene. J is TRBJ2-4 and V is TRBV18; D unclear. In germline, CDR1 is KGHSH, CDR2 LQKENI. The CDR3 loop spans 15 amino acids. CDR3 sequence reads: CASSPPESRNYGQYF. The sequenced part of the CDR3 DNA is TGTGCCAGCTCACCCCCGGAAAGCCGTAACTATGGT.

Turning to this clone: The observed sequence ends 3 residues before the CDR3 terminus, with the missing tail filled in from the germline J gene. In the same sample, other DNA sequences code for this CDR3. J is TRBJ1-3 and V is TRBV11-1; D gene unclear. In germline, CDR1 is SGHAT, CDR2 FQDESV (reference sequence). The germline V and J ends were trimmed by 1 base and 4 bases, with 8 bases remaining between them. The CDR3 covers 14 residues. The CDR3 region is CASSLENRGNTIYF. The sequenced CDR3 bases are TGTGCCAGCAGCTTAGAGAACAGAGGAAACACC. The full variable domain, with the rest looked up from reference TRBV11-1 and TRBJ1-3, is EAEVAQSPRYKITEKSQAVAFWCDPISGHATLYWYRQILGQGPELLVQFQDESVVDDSQLPKDRFSAERLKGVDSTLKIQPAELGDSAMYLCASSLENRGNTIYFGEGSWLTVV.

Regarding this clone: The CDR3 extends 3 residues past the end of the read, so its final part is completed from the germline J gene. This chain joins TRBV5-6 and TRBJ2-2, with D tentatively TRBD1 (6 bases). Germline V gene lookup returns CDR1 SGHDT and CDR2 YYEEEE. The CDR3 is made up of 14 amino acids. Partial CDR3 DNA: TGTGCCAGCAGCCCGGACAGAGGTAATGAAAAG. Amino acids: CASSPDRGNEK. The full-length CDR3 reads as CASSPDRGNEKLFF.

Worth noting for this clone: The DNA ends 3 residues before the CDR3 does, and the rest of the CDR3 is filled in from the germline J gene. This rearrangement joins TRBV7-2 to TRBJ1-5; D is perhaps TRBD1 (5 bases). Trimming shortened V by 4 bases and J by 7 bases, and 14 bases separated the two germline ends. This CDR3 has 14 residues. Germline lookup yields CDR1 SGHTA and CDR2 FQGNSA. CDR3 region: CASSSSSRGQPQHF. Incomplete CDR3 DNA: TGTGCCAGCAGCTCCAGTTCACGGGGGCAGCCC. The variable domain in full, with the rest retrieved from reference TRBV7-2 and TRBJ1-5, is GAGVSQSPSNKVTEKGKDVELRCDPISGHTALYWYRQSLGQGLEFLIYFQGNSAPDKSGLPSDRFSAERTGGSVSTLTIQRTQQEDSAVYLCASSSSSRGQPQHFGDGTRLSIL.

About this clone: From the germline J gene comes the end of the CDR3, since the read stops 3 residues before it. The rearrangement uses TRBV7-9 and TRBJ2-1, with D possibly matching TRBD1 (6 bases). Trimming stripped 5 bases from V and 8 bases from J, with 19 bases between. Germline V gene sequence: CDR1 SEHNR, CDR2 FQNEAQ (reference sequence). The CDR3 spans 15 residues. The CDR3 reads CASSRQVTRPYEQFF. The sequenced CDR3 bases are TGTGCCAGCAGCAGACAGGTGACGCGACCCTATGAG.

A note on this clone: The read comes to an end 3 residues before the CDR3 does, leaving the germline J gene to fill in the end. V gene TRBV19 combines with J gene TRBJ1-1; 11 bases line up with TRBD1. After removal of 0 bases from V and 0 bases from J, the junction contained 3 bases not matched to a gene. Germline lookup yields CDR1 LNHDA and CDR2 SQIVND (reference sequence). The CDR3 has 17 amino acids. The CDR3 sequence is CASSIDPDRGLNTEAFF. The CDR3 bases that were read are TGTGCCAGTAGTATAGATCCGGACAGGGGGCTGAACACTGAA.

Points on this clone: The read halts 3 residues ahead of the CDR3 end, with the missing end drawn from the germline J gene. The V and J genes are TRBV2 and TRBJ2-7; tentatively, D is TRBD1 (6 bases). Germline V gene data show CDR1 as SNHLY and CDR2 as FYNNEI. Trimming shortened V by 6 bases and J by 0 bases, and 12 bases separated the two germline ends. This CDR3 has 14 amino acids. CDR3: CASRFRGSSYEQYF. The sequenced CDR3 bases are TGTGCCAGCAGGTTTAGGGGGAGCTCCTACGAG.

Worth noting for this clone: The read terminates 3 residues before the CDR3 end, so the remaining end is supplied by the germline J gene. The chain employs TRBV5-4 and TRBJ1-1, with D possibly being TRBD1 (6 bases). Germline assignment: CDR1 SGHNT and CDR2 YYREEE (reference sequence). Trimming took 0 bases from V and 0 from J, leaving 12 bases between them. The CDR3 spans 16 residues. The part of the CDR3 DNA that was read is TGTGCCAGCAGCTTGGCGGCAGGGGCCCTGAACACTGAA. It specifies CASSLAAGALNTE. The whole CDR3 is CASSLAAGALNTEAFF.

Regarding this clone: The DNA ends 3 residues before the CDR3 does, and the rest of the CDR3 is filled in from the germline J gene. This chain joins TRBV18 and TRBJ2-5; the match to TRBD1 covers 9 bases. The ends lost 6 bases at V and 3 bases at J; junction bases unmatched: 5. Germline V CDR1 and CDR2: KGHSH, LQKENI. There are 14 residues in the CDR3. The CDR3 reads CASSPRTGEETQYF. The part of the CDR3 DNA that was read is TGTGCCAGCTCGCCAAGGACAGGGGAAGAGACC.

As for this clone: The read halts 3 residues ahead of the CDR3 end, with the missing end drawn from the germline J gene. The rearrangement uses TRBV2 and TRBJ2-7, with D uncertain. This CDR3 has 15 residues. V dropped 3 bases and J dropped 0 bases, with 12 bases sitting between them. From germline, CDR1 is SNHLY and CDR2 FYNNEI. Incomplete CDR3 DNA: TGTGCCAGCAGTGACACTACGACGGCCTCCTACGAG. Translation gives CASSDTTTASYE. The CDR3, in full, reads CASSDTTTASYEQYF.

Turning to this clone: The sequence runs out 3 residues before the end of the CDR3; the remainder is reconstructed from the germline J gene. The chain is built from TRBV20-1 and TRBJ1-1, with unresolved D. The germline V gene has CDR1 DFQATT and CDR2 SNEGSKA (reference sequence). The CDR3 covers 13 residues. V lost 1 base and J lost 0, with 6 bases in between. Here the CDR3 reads CSARGRMNTEAFF. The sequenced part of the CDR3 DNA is TGCAGTGCTAGAGGGCGGATGAACACTGAA.

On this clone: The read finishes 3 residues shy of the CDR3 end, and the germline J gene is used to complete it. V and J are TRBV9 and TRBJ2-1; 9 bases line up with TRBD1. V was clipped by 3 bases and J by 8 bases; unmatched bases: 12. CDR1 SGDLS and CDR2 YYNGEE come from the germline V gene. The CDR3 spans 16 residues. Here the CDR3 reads CASSARRGQGGDEQFF. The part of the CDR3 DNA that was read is TGTGCCAGCAGCGCCCGGAGGGGACAGGGAGGCGATGAG.

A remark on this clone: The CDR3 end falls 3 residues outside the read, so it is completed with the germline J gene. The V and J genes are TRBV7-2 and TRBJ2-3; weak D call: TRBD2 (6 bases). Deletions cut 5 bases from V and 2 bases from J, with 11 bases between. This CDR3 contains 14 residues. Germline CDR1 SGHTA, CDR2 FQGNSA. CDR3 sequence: CASSLGTFTDTQYF. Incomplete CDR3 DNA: TGTGCCAGCAGCCTCGGGACTTTCACAGATACG.

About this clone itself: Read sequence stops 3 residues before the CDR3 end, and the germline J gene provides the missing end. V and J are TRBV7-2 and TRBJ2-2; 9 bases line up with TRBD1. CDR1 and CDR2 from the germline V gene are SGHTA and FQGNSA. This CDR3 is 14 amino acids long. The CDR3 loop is CASSLRQGGEKLFF. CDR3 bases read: TGTGCCAGCAGCCTCCGACAGGGGGGTGAAAAG.

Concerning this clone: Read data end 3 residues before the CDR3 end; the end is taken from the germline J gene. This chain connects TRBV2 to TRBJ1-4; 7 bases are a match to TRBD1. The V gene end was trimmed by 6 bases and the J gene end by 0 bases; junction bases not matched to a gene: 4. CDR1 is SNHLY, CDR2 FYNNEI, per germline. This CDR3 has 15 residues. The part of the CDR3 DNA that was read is TGTGCCAGCAGGCGGGACAGATCAACTAATGAAAAA. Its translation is CASRRDRSTNEK. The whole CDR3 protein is CASRRDRSTNEKLFF.